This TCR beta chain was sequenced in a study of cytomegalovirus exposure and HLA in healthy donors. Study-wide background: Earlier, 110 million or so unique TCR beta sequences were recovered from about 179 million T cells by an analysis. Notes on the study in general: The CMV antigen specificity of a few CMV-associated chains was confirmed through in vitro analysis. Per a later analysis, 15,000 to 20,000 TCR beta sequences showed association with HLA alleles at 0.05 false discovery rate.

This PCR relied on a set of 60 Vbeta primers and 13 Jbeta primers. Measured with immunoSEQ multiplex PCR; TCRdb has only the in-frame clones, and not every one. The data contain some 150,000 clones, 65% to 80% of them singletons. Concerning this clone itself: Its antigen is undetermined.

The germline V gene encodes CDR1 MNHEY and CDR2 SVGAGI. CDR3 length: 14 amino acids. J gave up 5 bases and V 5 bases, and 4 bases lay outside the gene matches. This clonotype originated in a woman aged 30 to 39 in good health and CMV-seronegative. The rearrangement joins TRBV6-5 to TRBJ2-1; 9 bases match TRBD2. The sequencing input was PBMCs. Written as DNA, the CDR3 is TGTGCCAGCAGTGCCCAGCGGGGGGACAATGAGCAGTTCTTC. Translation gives CASSAQRGDNEQFF.